The T cell receptor (beta chain) described here comes from a study of patients and donors after allogeneic stem cell transplantation. TCRdb reprocessed the RT-PCR reads via MiXCR and lists one record per CDR3 protein. The sample holds 100,000 to 120,000 distinct CDR3 sequences, approximately 35% seen once. Trimming cost V 2 bases and J 4 bases, with 15 bases left between them. Germline-derived CDR1 and CDR2 are SQVTM and ANQGSEA. There are 15 residues in the CDR3. V and J are TRBV29-1 and TRBJ2-1; D gene uncertain. This clonotype was sampled from a human donor who was either an allogeneic HSCT recipient or a stem cell or donor lymphocyte infusion donor (not recorded which). It is not recorded whose cells these are; they may come from a transplant donor. Source material: blood, either unsorted or a sorted T cell fraction (not recorded which). CDR3 loop: CSVEKVLVPYNEQFF. CDR3 bases: TGCAGCGTTGAAAAAGTCCTAGTCCCTTACAATGAGCAGTTCTTC.